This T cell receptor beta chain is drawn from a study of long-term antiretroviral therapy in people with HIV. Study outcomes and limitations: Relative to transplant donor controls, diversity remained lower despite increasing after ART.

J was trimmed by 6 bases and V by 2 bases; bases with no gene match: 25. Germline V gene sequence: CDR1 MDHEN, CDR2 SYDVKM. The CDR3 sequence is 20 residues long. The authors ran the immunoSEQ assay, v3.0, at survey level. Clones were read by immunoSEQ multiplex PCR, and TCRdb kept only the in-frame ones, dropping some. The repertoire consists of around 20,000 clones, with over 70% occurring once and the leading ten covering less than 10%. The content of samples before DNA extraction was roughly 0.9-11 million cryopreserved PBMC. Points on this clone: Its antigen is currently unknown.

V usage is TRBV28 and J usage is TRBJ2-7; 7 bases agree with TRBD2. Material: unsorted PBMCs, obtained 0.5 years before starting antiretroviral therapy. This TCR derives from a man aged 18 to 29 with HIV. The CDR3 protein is CASSLIGGEGPLYSPGEQYF. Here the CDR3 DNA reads TGTGCCAGCAGTTTAATCGGAGGGGAGGGTCCCCTCTACTCTCCGGGCGAGCAGTACTTC.